This T cell receptor beta chain was obtained from a study of T cells in women clearing cervical HPV infection. Study-level information: Cases: HPV16-related CIN3 or worse on histology, 2 invasive cancers. Cases' blood sampling followed lesion detection by median about 150 days (90 to 200). Case blood was drawn when the lesion was first found; control blood after infection became undetectable.

Germline lookup yields CDR1 LGHNA and CDR2 YNFKEQ. This CDR3 comprises 17 residues. The J segment lost 7 bases and the V segment lost 4 bases, leaving 15 bases of the junction unmatched. The study, taken as a whole, reports: TRBV6-7 relative abundance averaged approximately 0.1% in cases and about 0.17% in controls.

Note on this clone: The antigen is not known. The read terminates 3 residues before the CDR3 end, so the remaining end is supplied by the germline J gene.

Some clones are missing from TCRdb's copy, which holds only in-frame ones; the method was immunoSEQ multiplex PCR. The table counts 30,000 or so clones; approximately 6.8% lies in the top ten. Material for sequencing was blood buffy coat. This sequence originates from a woman aged 18-70 years with a cervical HPV16 infection that either progressed to CIN3+ or cleared (not recorded which). The chain recombines TRBV4-2 with TRBJ2-3, with 9 bases aligning to TRBD1. CDR3 amino acids: CASSPLEGQGVSYTQYF. Partial CDR3 DNA: TGTGCCAGCAGCCCCTTAGAGGGACAGGGTGTGTCTTATACG.